Shown below are 20 T cell receptor beta chains from a single sample sequenced in a study of OX40 agonist ivuxolimab in advanced cancers. Assay: immunoSEQ multiplex PCR; the TCRdb copy retains only in-frame clones and omits some. Of tens of thousands of clones in the sample, around nine tenths were seen once. The sample was CD4+ or CD8+ T cells sorted from blood, taken in a trial of the OX40 agonist ivuxolimab. Every receptor here comes from an adult with an advanced solid tumor such as melanoma, head and neck, liver or kidney cancer.

The V and J genes are TRBV5-1 and TRBJ2-3, with D maybe TRBD2 (7 bases). Germline lookup yields CDR1 SGHRS and CDR2 YFSETQ. V was cut by 3 bases and J by 6 bases, with 17 bases left in between. The CDR3 totals 15 residues. CDR3 bases: TGCGCCAGCAGCTCGCGGGAGCAGGGGACGGATACGCAGTATTTT. Protein: CASSSREQGTDTQYF.

The chain is built from TRBV7-2 and TRBJ2-7, with D possibly TRBD1 on 5 matching bases. CDR1 is SGHTA, CDR2 FQGNSA, per germline. CDR3 length: 14 residues. With 1 base removed from V and 2 bases from J, the gap between germline ends came to 9 bases. The CDR3 DNA reads as TGTGCCAGCAGCTTAGGTGTAGGGGCCTACGAGCAGTACTTC. Encoded protein: CASSLGVGAYEQYF.

The chain joins TRBV11-1 to TRBJ2-3, with 10 bases matching TRBD2. The CDR3 runs to 17 residues. V was pared by 6 bases and J by 6 bases, with 15 bases of the junction left unmatched. Germline CDR1 reads SGHAT; CDR2 reads FQDESV (reference sequence). The CDR3 DNA reads TGTGCCAGCAGGGCCTTTAGCGGGAGGTCCCAGCTGGATACGCAGTATTTT. Translated, it gives CASRAFSGRSQLDTQYF.

The chain combines TRBV10-3 with TRBJ1-1; 8 bases line up with TRBD1. V lost 6 bases, J lost 2 bases, and 5 bases stayed unmatched. CDR1 and CDR2 (germline): ENHRY, SYGVKD. The CDR3 totals 14 residues. The DNA for the CDR3 is TGTGCCATCAGGGAACCAGGGGGCAACACTGAAGCTTTCTTT. Translating gives CAIREPGGNTEAFF.

This clone came up once. The genes are TRBV4-3 and TRBJ2-7, with 8 nucleotides matching TRBD1. The CDR3 contains 15 residues. The germline V gene has CDR1 LGHNA and CDR2 YSLEER. Trimming removed 9 bases from V and 2 bases from J; junction bases left unmatched: 12. CDR3 in amino acids: CASAVDRAYPYEQYF. The CDR3 nucleotides are TGCGCCAGTGCCGTGGACAGGGCCTACCCCTACGAGCAGTACTTC.

This clone was counted a few times. This chain joins TRBV28 and TRBJ1-6; TRBD1 aligns across 12 bases. The CDR3 totals 18 residues. Per the germline V gene, CDR1 is MDHEN and CDR2 is SYDVKM. Losses at the gene ends were 3 bases for V and 5 bases for J; bases not matched to a gene: 8. CDR3 in amino acids: CASSLWDRGRLDNSPLHF. DNA for the CDR3: TGTGCCAGCAGTTTGTGGGACAGGGGGCGTCTCGATAATTCACCCCTCCACTTT.

The chain is built from TRBV13 and TRBJ2-7, with a tentative D call TRBD1 (5 bases). Germline loops: CDR1 PRHDT, CDR2 FYEKMQ (reference sequence). The CDR3 runs to 15 residues. The V end lost 1 base, the J end lost 5 bases, and 15 bases lay between the germline ends. CDR3 sequence reads: CASSLEGQLVNEQYF. The CDR3 DNA sequence: TGTGCCAGCAGCTTAGAGGGGCAGTTGGTAAACGAGCAGTACTTC. The full variable domain, rest sourced from reference TRBV13 and TRBJ2-7, is AAGVIQSPRHLIKEKRETATLKCYPIPRHDTVYWYQQGPGQDPQFLISFYEKMQSDKGSIPDRFSAQQFSDYHSELNMSSLELGDSALYFCASSLEGQLVNEQYFGPGTRLTVT.

This chain connects TRBV6-1 to TRBJ2-2; D perhaps matches TRBD2 (6 bases). Deletions cut 2 bases from V and 7 bases from J, with 8 bases between. Germline CDR1 is MNHNS and CDR2 is SASEGT. The CDR3 runs 13 residues. The CDR3 nucleotides are TGTGCCAGCAGTGAATGGGGAGGCGGGGAGCTGTTTTTT. This translates into CASSEWGGGELFF.

This sequence joins TRBV28 and TRBJ2-5, with D maybe TRBD2 (6 bases). Trimming pared 4 bases from V and 5 bases from J, leaving 14 bases between. CDR3 length: 14 residues. Germline CDR1 is MDHEN and CDR2 is SYDVKM. For the CDR3, the DNA is TGTGCCAGCAGTTCCTGGACCGGAGGGGAGACCCAGTACTTC. Translation: CASSSWTGGETQYF.

The rearrangement links TRBV5-4 to TRBJ2-5, with 15 nucleotides matching TRBD2. CDR1 is SGHNT and CDR2 is YYREEE in the germline V gene (reference sequence). The CDR3 runs 19 residues. The J segment lost 0 bases and the V segment lost 0 bases, leaving 6 bases of the junction unmatched. This CDR3 reads CASSLVGLAGGSYQETQYF. In DNA, the CDR3 is TGTGCCAGCAGCTTGGTGGGACTAGCGGGGGGCTCGTACCAAGAGACCCAGTACTTC.

The chain has TRBV9 and TRBJ2-1; D perhaps matches TRBD2 (5 bases). Germline loops: CDR1 SGDLS, CDR2 YYNGEE. With 4 bases removed from V and 0 bases from J, the gap between germline ends came to 17 bases. This CDR3 has 17 amino acids. Here the CDR3 reads CASSPLAQSSSYNEQFF. CDR3 nucleotides: TGTGCCAGCAGCCCATTAGCGCAAAGTAGCTCCTACAATGAGCAGTTCTTC.

V gene TRBV7-3 combines with J gene TRBJ2-7, with TRBD1 matching over 9 bases. Germline V lookup: CDR1 SGHTA, CDR2 FQGTGA. The trim removed 5 bases at V and 4 bases at J, leaving 12 bases unmatched. The CDR3 spans 16 residues. CDR3 residues: CASSNAPGQGNYEQYF. In nucleotides, the CDR3 is TGTGCCAGCAGCAATGCCCCCGGACAGGGGAATTACGAGCAGTACTTC.

This chain connects TRBV5-6 to TRBJ2-1, with unresolved D. The CDR3 runs to 16 residues. The V gene's germline CDR1 is SGHDT and CDR2 YYEEEE. Between the trimmed V and J ends, which lost 0 bases and 3 bases, there was a span of 13 bases. This chain's CDR3 is CASSLGLRYNYNEQFF. CDR3 in DNA: TGTGCCAGCAGCTTGGGACTTCGCTATAACTACAATGAGCAGTTCTTC.

This clone was picked up one time. This chain joins TRBV23-1 and TRBJ1-1; the match to TRBD1 covers 7 bases. TRBV23-1 is labeled an ORF, and its function is uncertain. The CDR3 is 19 amino acids. Trimming cost V 4 bases and J 0 bases; bases outside gene matches: 17. The CDR3 coding sequence is TGCGCCAGCAGTCCTAAGATGAGGGGGACAGACCCCTTGAACACTGAAGCTTTCTTT. It specifies CASSPKMRGTDPLNTEAFF.

This CDR3 is CASSHPGGTVNEKLFF. CDR3 DNA: TGTGCCAGCAGCCACCCCGGGGGGACAGTCAATGAAAAACTGTTTTTT. The genes are TRBV4-2 and TRBJ1-4; the match to TRBD1 covers 7 bases. Germline V gives CDR1 LGHNA, CDR2 YNFKEQ. The CDR3 has 16 amino acids. The V segment lost 3 bases and the J segment 5 bases; nucleotides outside the gene matches: 9.

The CDR3 spells CASSLGSVEAFF. DNA for the CDR3: TGTGCCAGCAGCTTGGGGTCAGTTGAAGCTTTCTTT. The chain employs TRBV5-6 and TRBJ1-1, with no clear D. The CDR3 is 12 amino acids. The germline V and J ends were trimmed by 0 bases and 7 bases, with 7 bases remaining between them. Germline loops: CDR1 SGHDT, CDR2 YYEEEE.

This chain joins TRBV2 and TRBJ2-5; D might be TRBD1 (6 bases). CDR1 is SNHLY, CDR2 FYNNEI, per germline. Trimming left V 4 bases short and J 5 bases short, with 14 bases between. The CDR3 consists of 14 residues. The CDR3 DNA follows: TGTGCCAGCAGTGCGGGACACCAGCCGGAGACCCAGTACTTC. Encoded protein: CASSAGHQPETQYF.

V is TRBV7-2 and J is TRBJ2-1; 11 bases map to TRBD1. Germline V gene lookup returns CDR1 SGHTA and CDR2 FQGNSA. The CDR3 totals 17 residues. V lost 5 bases, J lost 8 bases, and 14 bases stayed unmatched. The CDR3 DNA follows: TGTGCCAGCAGCCCCGGGACAGGGGGGTCGTTTTTCGATGAGCAGTTCTTC. Translating it yields CASSPGTGGSFFDEQFF.

This rearrangement joins TRBV9 to TRBJ1-1; D not certain. CDR3 length: 16 amino acids. CDR1 is SGDLS, CDR2 YYNGEE, per germline. The V gene lost 0 bases and the J gene lost 0 bases, with 12 bases spanning the gap. CDR3 loop: CASSVASGGMNTEAFF. DNA for the CDR3: TGTGCCAGCAGCGTAGCGTCAGGCGGGATGAACACTGAAGCTTTCTTT.

The V and J genes are TRBV2 and TRBJ1-5; a weak D match, TRBD1 (5 bases). This CDR3 comprises 16 residues. The germline CDR1 and CDR2 sequences are SNHLY and FYNNEI. V was pared by 2 bases and J by 0 bases, with 11 bases between. CDR3 protein: CASSESGRYSNQPQHF. CDR3 nucleotide sequence: TGTGCCAGCAGTGAATCAGGGCGTTATAGCAATCAGCCCCAGCATTTT.